A single sample gave rise to the 16 T cell receptor beta chains below, sequenced in a study of shared clonotypes between healthy human individuals. Method: immunoSEQ multiplex PCR; TCRdb's copy keeps in-frame clones and lacks some. The table includes 2 million to 2.5 million clones, approximately 96% detected once. Sequencing was carried out using naive CD4+ T cells sorted from blood. Subset here: CD45RA+ positively selected. Source of these receptors: a man younger than 30 in good health.

The chain carries TRBV25-1 and TRBJ1-4; D gene uncertain. The CDR3 contains 16 residues. Per the germline V gene, CDR1 is MGHDK and CDR2 is SYGVNS. V gave up 1 base and J gave up 0 bases, with 9 bases separating them. The CDR3 is CASSEFGFATNEKLFF. The CDR3 DNA is TGTGCCAGCAGTGAATTCGGGTTTGCAACTAATGAAAAACTGTTTTTT.

This clone has a single count. The chain is built from TRBV5-1 and TRBJ1-2; 8 bases align to TRBD1. CDR3 size: 15 residues. The junction had 9 bases not matched to a gene; V was cut back by 4 bases and J by 4 bases. The germline V gene encodes CDR1 SGHRS and CDR2 YFSETQ. This CDR3 reads CASSPTGELGYGYTF. The DNA for the CDR3 is TGCGCCAGCAGCCCGACAGGGGAGCTGGGCTATGGCTACACCTTC.

This sequence joins TRBV25-1 and TRBJ2-2, with unresolved D. The CDR3 spans 16 residues. V lost 3 bases to trimming and J lost 0 bases, with 11 bases between them. Germline loops: CDR1 MGHDK, CDR2 SYGVNS. This CDR3 is CASSDPRAANTGELFF. The CDR3 nucleotides read TGTGCCAGCAGTGATCCCCGGGCCGCGAACACCGGGGAGCTGTTTTTT. The whole variable domain, filled in from reference TRBV25-1 and TRBJ2-2, reads EADIYQTPRYLVIGTGKKITLECSQTMGHDKMYWYQQDPGMELHLIHYSYGVNSTEKGDLSSESTVSRIRTEHFPLTLESARPSHTSQYLCASSDPRAANTGELFFGEGSRLTVL.

The chain is built from TRBV11-1 and TRBJ2-7; D possibly corresponds to TRBD1 (5 bases). The CDR3 extends over 15 amino acids. The germline V gene has CDR1 SGHAT and CDR2 FQDESV (reference sequence). Deletions cut 5 bases from V and 3 bases from J, with 17 bases between. The chain's CDR3 is CASSTRWSGNYEQYF. Written as DNA, the CDR3 is TGTGCCAGCAGCACCCGGTGGTCAGGGAACTACGAGCAGTACTTC.

J is TRBJ2-7 and V is TRBV19; D unclear. The CDR3 is made up of 13 amino acids. CDR1 LNHDA and CDR2 SQIVND come from the germline V gene (reference sequence). With 4 bases removed from V and 7 bases from J, the gap between germline ends came to 14 bases. The CDR3 DNA is TGTGCCAGTAGTAGTACTCGCTTCATGGAGCAGTACTTC. Amino acid sequence: CASSSTRFMEQYF.

Only one count was recorded for this clone. This chain links TRBV11-2 with TRBJ2-7, with 7 bases lining up with TRBD1. CDR1 is SGHAT and CDR2 is FQNNGV in the germline V gene. The CDR3 has 15 residues. Trimming took 3 bases from V and 5 from J; bases not matched to a gene: 10. The CDR3: CASSFRRQGNNEQYF. CDR3 sequence (DNA): TGTGCCAGCAGCTTTCGTAGACAGGGTAACAACGAGCAGTACTTC.

The chain is built from TRBV2 and TRBJ2-3, with D possibly matching TRBD1 (6 bases). The length of the CDR3 is 14 residues. Germline V lookup: CDR1 SNHLY, CDR2 FYNNEI. Trimming removed 4 bases at V and 6 bases at J, with 14 bases between. The CDR3 DNA is TGTGCCAGCAGTGCACAGGGTTCCGCGGATACGCAGTATTTT. As protein: CASSAQGSADTQYF.

This chain connects TRBV6-6 to TRBJ1-1; tentative D call: TRBD1 (6 bases). V was trimmed by 10 bases and J by 4 bases, leaving 19 bases between them. Germline CDR1 and CDR2: MNHNY and SVGAGI (reference sequence). The CDR3 spans 14 residues. The CDR3 region has the DNA TGTGCCACACGACCCGGGACAATAGGCACTGAAGCTTTCTTT. This gives the protein CATRPGTIGTEAFF.

The gene calls are TRBV5-1 and TRBJ1-3; TRBD1 might be the D (5 bases). CDR3 size: 17 residues. CDR1 is SGHRS and CDR2 is YFSETQ in the germline V gene. V dropped 1 base and J dropped 0 bases, with 14 bases sitting between them. The CDR3 nucleotides are TGCGCCAGCAGCTTGAGTCCACAGGACTACTCTGGAAACACCATATATTTT. Its protein is CASSLSPQDYSGNTIYF. Drawing the rest from reference TRBV5-1 and TRBJ1-3, the complete variable domain is KAGVTQTPRYLIKTRGQQVTLSCSPISGHRSVSWYQQTPGQGLQFLFEYFSETQRNKGNFPGRFSGRQFSNSRSEMNVSTLELGDSALYLCASSLSPQDYSGNTIYFGEGSWLTVV.

This chain links TRBV4-1 with TRBJ2-5, with a possible D match to TRBD2 (6 bases). In germline, CDR1 is MGHRA, CDR2 YSYEKL. CDR3 size: 17 residues. V was trimmed by 4 bases and J by 0 bases, leaving 18 bases between them. CDR3 sequence reads: CASSLLGGPPYQETQYF. CDR3 in DNA: TGCGCCAGCAGCCTCCTCGGGGGACCCCCGTACCAAGAGACCCAGTACTTC.

This clone was seen a single time. V and J are TRBV25-1 and TRBJ1-1; D is possibly TRBD1 (5 bases). The CDR3 consists of 13 residues. Trimming pared 9 bases from V and 5 bases from J, leaving 16 bases between. CDR1 is MGHDK, CDR2 SYGVNS, per germline. For the CDR3, the DNA is TGTGCCAGTGTCCGTCCCGGGGGGACTGAAGCTTTCTTT. Its translation: CASVRPGGTEAFF.

This clone is a singleton in its sample. The chain couples TRBV19 to TRBJ1-5, with TRBD1 identical over 7 bases. The CDR3 runs to 13 residues. CDR1 is LNHDA, CDR2 SQIVND, per germline (reference sequence). V was pared by 8 bases and J by 10 bases, with 11 bases of the junction left unmatched. DNA for the CDR3: TGTGCCAGTGGGACAGCACCCTCCGGCCCCCAGCATTTT. Encoded protein: CASGTAPSGPQHF.

This clone was counted once. J is TRBJ2-3 and V is TRBV29-1; TRBD2 matches at 11 bases. The CDR3 covers 13 residues. CDR1 and CDR2 (germline): SQVTM, ANQGSEA. J lost 8 bases, V lost 8 bases, and 9 bases had no gene match. CDR3 DNA: TGCAGCCTAACTAGCGGGAGTCTTGGTACGCAGTATTTT. Protein: CSLTSGSLGTQYF.

The chain uses TRBV6-1 and TRBJ2-5; D is unclear. V lost 0 bases and J 5 bases, leaving 7 bases between the germline ends. Germline-derived CDR1 and CDR2 are MNHNS and SASEGT. The CDR3 loop spans 13 amino acids. CDR3 amino acids: CASSEADRETQYF. CDR3 in DNA: TGTGCCAGCAGTGAAGCGGACCGGGAGACCCAGTACTTC.

The chain couples TRBV2 to TRBJ2-7; possible D gene TRBD2, 5 bases. The V gene's germline CDR1 is SNHLY and CDR2 FYNNEI. Trimming left V 2 bases short and J 2 bases short, with 7 bases between. This CDR3 region has 13 residues. As DNA, the CDR3 is TGTGCCAGCAGTGAACGGGGAACCTACGAGCAGTACTTC. Translating gives CASSERGTYEQYF.

The chain uses TRBV4-1 and TRBJ1-1, with D tentatively TRBD1 (5 bases). V was cut by 3 bases and J by 3 bases, with 11 bases left in between. Looked up from germline, CDR1 is MGHRA and CDR2 is YSYEKL. The CDR3 sequence is 14 residues long. CDR3 amino acids: CASSHVIRDTEAFF. The CDR3 nucleotides are TGCGCCAGCAGCCATGTCATCAGGGACACTGAAGCTTTCTTT.